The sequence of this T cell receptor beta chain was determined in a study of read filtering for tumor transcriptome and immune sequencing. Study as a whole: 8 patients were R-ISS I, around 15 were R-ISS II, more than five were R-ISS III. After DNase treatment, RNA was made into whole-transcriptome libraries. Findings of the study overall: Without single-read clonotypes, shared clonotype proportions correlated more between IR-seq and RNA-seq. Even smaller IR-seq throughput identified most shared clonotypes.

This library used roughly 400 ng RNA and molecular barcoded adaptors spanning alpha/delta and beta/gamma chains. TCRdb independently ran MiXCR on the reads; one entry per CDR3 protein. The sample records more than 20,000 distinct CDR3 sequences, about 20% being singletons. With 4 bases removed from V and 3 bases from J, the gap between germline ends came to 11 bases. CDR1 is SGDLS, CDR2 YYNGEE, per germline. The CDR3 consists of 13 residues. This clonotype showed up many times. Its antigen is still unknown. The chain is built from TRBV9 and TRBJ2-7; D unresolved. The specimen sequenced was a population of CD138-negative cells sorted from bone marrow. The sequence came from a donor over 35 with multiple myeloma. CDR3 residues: CASSPSGVYEQYF. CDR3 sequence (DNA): TGTGCCAGCAGCCCGAGTGGTGTCTACGAGCAGTACTTC.